This TCR beta chain was recorded in a study of T cell repertoires in cytomegalovirus infection. TCRdb re-derived calls from the reads in MiXCR, one entry per CDR3 protein. The sample contains about 530,000 distinct CDR3 sequences, less than 30% of which appear only once. The germline V gene has CDR1 MNHEY and CDR2 SMNVEV (reference sequence). J lost 3 bases, V lost 5 bases, and 7 bases had no gene match. This CDR3 is 16 amino acids long. This TCR came from a human donor in good health (CMV status not recorded). Some clones in this sample may be carry-over from other donors' samples. Material for sequencing was PBMCs. J is TRBJ2-3 and V is TRBV27; 11 positions agree with TRBD2. The CDR3 region is CASSLLAGAVTDTQYF. CDR3 DNA sequence: TGTGCCAGCAGTCTACTAGCGGGAGCCGTTACAGATACGCAGTATTTT.